Each of the 10 T cell receptor beta chains below was sequenced from the same sample in a study of blood T cells in healthy people across ages (dated by TCRdb to the mid-2010s). The library was made by 5' RACE. The instrument was an Illumina HiSeq 2500. A second PCR of about 7 to 12 cycles was run with a J-beta primer mix and a sample-barcoded 5' primer. TCRdb reprocessed the public reads (quality trimming at Q25 with fastp, clone calling with MiXCR) and kept in-frame beta chains. Each entry is one CDR3 protein sequence, shown with its most common DNA and genes. The sample table lists about 760,000 distinct CDR3 sequences, around three fifths of them with a count of one. Around a quarter of the sample comes from the top ten. The sample taken for sequencing was blood. Source of these receptors: a man aged 40-49 years in good health.

The V and J genes are TRBV5-1 and TRBJ2-1; the match to TRBD1 covers 7 bases. From germline, CDR1 is SGHRS and CDR2 YFSETQ. The CDR3 is 20 amino acids. The V gene end was trimmed by 1 base and the J gene end by 4 bases; junction bases not matched to a gene: 20. Here the CDR3 DNA reads TGCGCCAGCAGCTTGAGGAACAGGGGCCGGAGAGGAAACTCATACAATGAGCAGTTCTTC. Translated, it gives CASSLRNRGRRGNSYNEQFF.

This clonotype was seen only a few times. This rearrangement joins TRBV2 to TRBJ2-5; no reliable D call. CDR1 is SNHLY, CDR2 FYNNEI, per germline. CDR3 size: 14 residues. V gave up 6 bases and J gave up 4 bases, with 15 bases separating them. The chain's CDR3 is CASSATGSGETQYF. Here the CDR3 DNA reads TGTGCCAGCAGCGCCACGGGTTCCGGAGAGACCCAGTACTTC.

This chain uses TRBV20-1 with TRBJ2-4, with D unresolved. Near its end, the DNA agrees better with TRBJ2-5, so the J call may be wrong. CDR1 is DFQATT and CDR2 is SNEGSKA in the germline V gene (reference sequence). The CDR3 has 14 residues. The CDR3 reads CSARGLTAQETQYF. The CDR3 region has the DNA TGCAGTGCTAGGGGCCTGACGGCCCAAGAGACCCAGTACTTC.

The chain combines TRBV9 with TRBJ2-7; tentative D call: TRBD1 (6 bases). Germline V gene sequence: CDR1 SGDLS, CDR2 YYNGEE. Trimming pared 0 bases from V and 0 bases from J, leaving 13 bases between. The CDR3 length is 16 residues. CDR3 coding DNA: TGTGCCAGCAGCGTAGCTGCAGGGGTGAGCTCCTACGAGCAGTACTTC. This sequence encodes CASSVAAGVSSYEQYF.

The J gene is TRBJ2-4, the V gene TRBV10-3; D not certain. Matching the DNA end better, TRBJ2-7 makes the J call doubtful. The CDR3 has 14 amino acids. CDR1 is ENHRY and CDR2 is SYGVKD in the germline V gene. The CDR3 region has the DNA TGTGCCATCAGTGAGGGGCCAGAAGGCTACGAGCAGTACTTC. This codes for CAISEGPEGYEQYF.

Worth noting for this clonotype: Mismatch with germline at one junction end may stem from a read error. J is TRBJ2-1 and V is TRBV7-2; possible D gene TRBD1, 5 bases. The CDR3 extends over 16 amino acids. The germline CDR1 and CDR2 sequences are SGHTA and FQGNSA. CDR3 sequence reads: CASSPTRSGLDNKQFF. The CDR3 nucleotides are TGTGCCAGCAGCCCGACGAGGTCTGGGCTGGACAATAAGCAGTTCTTC.

The V call is TRBV20-1, the J call TRBJ2-1; 10 bases fit TRBD2. CDR1 is DFQATT and CDR2 is SNEGSKA in the germline V gene (reference sequence). This CDR3 is 16 amino acids long. The V segment lost 1 base and the J segment 3 bases; nucleotides outside the gene matches: 6. The CDR3 loop reads CSARVLTSGVYNEQFF. For the CDR3, the DNA is TGCAGTGCTAGAGTCCTTACTAGCGGGGTCTACAATGAGCAGTTCTTC.

The chain links TRBV9 to TRBJ1-1; TRBD1 matches at 7 bases. The CDR3 contains 20 residues. Germline CDR1 is SGDLS and CDR2 is YYNGEE. Unmatched junction bases numbered 20, after V lost 3 bases and J lost 0 bases. This chain's CDR3 is CASSGKPRDRAGGMNTEAFF. DNA of the CDR3: TGTGCCAGCAGCGGAAAACCTCGAGACAGGGCCGGAGGCATGAACACTGAAGCTTTCTTT.

J is TRBJ2-7 and V is TRBV24-1; TRBD1 matches at 7 bases. The CDR3 covers 16 residues. The V gene end was trimmed by 5 bases and the J gene end by 4 bases; junction bases not matched to a gene: 13. From germline, CDR1 is KGHDR and CDR2 SFDVKD. The CDR3: CATSVNDREPVYEQYF. The CDR3 region has the DNA TGTGCCACCAGTGTTAACGACAGGGAGCCTGTTTACGAGCAGTACTTC.

The chain joins TRBV6-6 to TRBJ2-7; D not certain. Trimming removed 0 bases at V and 3 bases at J, with 9 bases between. The length of the CDR3 is 14 residues. The germline CDR1 and CDR2 sequences are MNHNY and SVGAGI (reference sequence). CDR3 nucleotide sequence: TGTGCCAGCAGTTACTCGAGGAGAAGCTACGAGCAGTACTTC. It is translated as CASSYSRRSYEQYF.